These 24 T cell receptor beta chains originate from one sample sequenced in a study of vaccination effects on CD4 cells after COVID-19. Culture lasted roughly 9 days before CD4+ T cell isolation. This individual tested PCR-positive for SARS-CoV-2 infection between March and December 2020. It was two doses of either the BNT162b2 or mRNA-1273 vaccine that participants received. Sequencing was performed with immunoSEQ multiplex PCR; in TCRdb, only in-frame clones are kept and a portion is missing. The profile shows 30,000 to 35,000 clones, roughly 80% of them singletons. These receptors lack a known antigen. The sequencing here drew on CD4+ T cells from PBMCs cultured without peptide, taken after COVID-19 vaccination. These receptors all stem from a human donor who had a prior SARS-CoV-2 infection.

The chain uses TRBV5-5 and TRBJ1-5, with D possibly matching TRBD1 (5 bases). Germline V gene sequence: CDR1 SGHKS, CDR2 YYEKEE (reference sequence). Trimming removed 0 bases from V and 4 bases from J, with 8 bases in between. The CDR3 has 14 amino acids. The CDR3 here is CASSLDRRNQPQHF. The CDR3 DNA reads TGTGCCAGCAGCTTGGACAGGCGGAATCAGCCCCAGCATTTT.

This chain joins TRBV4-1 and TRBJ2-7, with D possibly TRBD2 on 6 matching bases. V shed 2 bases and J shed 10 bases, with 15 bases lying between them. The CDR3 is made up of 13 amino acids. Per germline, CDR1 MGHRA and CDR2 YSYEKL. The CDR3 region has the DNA TGCGCCAGCAGCCAATGGGTAGCGGTCACCCAGTACTTC. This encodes CASSQWVAVTQYF.

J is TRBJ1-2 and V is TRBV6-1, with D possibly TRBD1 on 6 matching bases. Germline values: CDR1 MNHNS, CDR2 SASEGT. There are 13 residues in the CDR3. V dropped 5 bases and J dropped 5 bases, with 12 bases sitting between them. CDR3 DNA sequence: TGTGCCAGCAGTAGAGAGGGGGAATATGGCTACACCTTC. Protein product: CASSREGEYGYTF.

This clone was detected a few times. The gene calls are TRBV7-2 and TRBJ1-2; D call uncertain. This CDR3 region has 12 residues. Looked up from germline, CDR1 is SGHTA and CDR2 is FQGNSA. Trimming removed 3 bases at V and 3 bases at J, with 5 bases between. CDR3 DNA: TGTGCCAGCAGCTTGGGGTACTATGGCTACACCTTC. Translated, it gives CASSLGYYGYTF.

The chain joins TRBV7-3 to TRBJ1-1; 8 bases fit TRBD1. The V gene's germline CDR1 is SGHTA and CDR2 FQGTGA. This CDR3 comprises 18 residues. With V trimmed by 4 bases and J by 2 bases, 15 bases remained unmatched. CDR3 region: CASSSSTGVGFGNTEAFF. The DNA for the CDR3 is TGTGCCAGCAGCTCCTCGACAGGGGTCGGGTTTGGCAACACTGAAGCTTTCTTT. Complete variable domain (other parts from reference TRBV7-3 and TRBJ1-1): GAGVSQTPSNKVTEKGKYVELRCDPISGHTALYWYRQSLGQGPEFLIYFQGTGAADDSGLPNDRFFAVRPEGSVSTLKIQRTERGDSAVYLCASSSSTGVGFGNTEAFFGQGTRLTVV.

The CDR3 DNA sequence: TGTGCCAGCAGTGAATTTTTAAGGGTCACCGGGGAGCTGTTTTTT. This sequence encodes CASSEFLRVTGELFF. The V and J genes are TRBV2 and TRBJ2-2; D unresolved. Germline V gene lookup returns CDR1 SNHLY and CDR2 FYNNEI. The CDR3 runs 15 residues. V lost 2 bases and J 4 bases, leaving 11 bases between the germline ends.

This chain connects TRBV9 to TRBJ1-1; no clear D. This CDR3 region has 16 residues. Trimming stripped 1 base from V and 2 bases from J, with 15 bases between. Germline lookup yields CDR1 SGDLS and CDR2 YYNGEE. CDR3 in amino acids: CASSVTSGGLNTEAFF. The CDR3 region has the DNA TGTGCCAGCAGCGTAACGTCCGGCGGATTAAACACTGAAGCTTTCTTT.

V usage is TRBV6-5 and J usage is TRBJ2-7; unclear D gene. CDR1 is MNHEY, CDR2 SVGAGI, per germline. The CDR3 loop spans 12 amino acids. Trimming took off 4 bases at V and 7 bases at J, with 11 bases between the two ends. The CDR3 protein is CASSSPKEEQYF. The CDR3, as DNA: TGTGCCAGCAGTTCTCCCAAAGAGGAGCAGTACTTC.

The CDR3 loop is CASSPWGNQPQHF. The DNA for the CDR3 is TGTGCCAGTAGCCCGTGGGGGAATCAGCCCCAGCATTTT. This chain connects TRBV19 to TRBJ1-5, with D perhaps matching TRBD1 (5 bases). The CDR3 spans 13 residues. Germline V gene data show CDR1 as LNHDA and CDR2 as SQIVND (reference sequence). Deletions cut 6 bases from V and 4 bases from J, with 10 bases between.

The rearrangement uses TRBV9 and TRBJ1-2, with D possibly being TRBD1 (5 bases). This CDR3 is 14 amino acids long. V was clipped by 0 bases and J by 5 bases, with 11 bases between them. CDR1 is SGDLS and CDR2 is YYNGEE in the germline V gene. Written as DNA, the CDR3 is TGTGCCAGCAGCGTAGAAGGGGTTGGGTATGGCTACACCTTC. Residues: CASSVEGVGYGYTF.

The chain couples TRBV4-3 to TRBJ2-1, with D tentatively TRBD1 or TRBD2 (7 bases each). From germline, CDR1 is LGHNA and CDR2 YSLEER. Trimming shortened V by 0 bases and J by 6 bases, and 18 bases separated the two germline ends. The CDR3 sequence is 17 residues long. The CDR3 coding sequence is TGCGCCAGCAGCCAAGACACCGACAGGGAGGGACCCAATGAGCAGTTCTTC. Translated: CASSQDTDREGPNEQFF.

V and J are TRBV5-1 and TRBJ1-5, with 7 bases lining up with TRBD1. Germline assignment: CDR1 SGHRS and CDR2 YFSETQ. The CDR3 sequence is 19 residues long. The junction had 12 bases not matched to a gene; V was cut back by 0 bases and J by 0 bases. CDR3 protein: CASSLVPGRGAYSNQPQHF. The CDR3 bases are TGCGCCAGCAGCTTGGTCCCGGGCAGGGGGGCTTATAGCAATCAGCCCCAGCATTTT.

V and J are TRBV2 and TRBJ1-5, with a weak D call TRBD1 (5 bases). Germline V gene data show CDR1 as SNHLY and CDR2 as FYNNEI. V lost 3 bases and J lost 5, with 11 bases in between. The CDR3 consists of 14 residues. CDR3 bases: TGTGCCAGCAGTGACTTGCAGGGAGATCAGCCCCAGCATTTT. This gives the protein CASSDLQGDQPQHF. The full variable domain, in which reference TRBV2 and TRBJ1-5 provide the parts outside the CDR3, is EPEVTQTPSHQVTQMGQEVILRCVPISNHLYFYWYRQILGQKVEFLVSFYNNEISEKSEIFDDQFSVERPDGSNFTLKIRSTKLEDSAMYFCASSDLQGDQPQHFGDGTRLSIL.

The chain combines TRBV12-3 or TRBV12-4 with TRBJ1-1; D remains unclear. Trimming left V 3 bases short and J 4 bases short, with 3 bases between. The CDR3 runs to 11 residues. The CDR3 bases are TGTGCCAGCAGTTTGCGCACTGAAGCTTTCTTT. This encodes CASSLRTEAFF.

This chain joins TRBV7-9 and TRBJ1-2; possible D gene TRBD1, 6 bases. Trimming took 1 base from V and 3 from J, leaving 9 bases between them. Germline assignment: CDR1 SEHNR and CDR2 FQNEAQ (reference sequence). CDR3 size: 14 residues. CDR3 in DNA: TGTGCCAGCAGCTTAGAAGGGGGTTACTATGGCTACACCTTC. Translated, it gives CASSLEGGYYGYTF.

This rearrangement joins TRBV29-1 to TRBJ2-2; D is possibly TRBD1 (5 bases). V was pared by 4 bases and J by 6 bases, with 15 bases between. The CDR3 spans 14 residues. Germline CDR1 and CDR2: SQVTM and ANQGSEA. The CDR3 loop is CSVGSGFGSGELFF. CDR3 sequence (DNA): TGCAGCGTTGGGTCAGGGTTCGGTTCCGGGGAGCTGTTTTTT.

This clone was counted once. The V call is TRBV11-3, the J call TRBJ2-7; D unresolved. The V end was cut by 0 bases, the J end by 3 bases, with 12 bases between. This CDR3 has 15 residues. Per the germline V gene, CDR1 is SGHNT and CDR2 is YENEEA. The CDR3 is CASSLDYGLLYEQYF. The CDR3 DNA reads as TGTGCCAGCAGCTTAGATTATGGGCTGCTCTACGAGCAGTACTTC.

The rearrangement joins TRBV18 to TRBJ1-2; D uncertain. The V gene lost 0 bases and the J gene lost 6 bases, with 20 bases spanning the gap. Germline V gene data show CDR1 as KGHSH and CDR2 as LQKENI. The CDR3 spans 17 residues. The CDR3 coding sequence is TGTGCCAGCTCACCACCGGGCGGGCGGGGTTATCTGGATGGCTACACCTTC. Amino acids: CASSPPGGRGYLDGYTF.

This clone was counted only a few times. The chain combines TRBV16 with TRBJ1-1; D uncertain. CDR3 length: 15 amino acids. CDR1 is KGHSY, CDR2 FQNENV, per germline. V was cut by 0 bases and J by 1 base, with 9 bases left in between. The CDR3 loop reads CASSQSVAANTEAFF. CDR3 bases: TGTGCCAGCAGCCAATCGGTGGCGGCGAACACTGAAGCTTTCTTT.

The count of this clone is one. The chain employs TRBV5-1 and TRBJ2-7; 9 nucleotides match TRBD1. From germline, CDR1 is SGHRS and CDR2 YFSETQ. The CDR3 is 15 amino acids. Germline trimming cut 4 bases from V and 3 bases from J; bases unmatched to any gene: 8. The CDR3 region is CASSHTGQGGYEQYF. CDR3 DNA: TGCGCCAGCAGCCATACGGGACAGGGTGGCTACGAGCAGTACTTC.

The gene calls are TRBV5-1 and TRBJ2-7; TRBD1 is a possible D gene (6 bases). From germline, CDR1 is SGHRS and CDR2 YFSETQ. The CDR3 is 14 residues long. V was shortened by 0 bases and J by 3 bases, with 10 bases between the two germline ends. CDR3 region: CASSLAGAGYEQYF. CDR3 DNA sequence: TGCGCCAGCAGCTTGGCAGGGGCGGGCTACGAGCAGTACTTC.

The CDR3 loop is CASSIRTGEQFF. In DNA, the CDR3 is TGTGCCAGCAGTATACGGACAGGGGAGCAGTTCTTC. The chain joins TRBV6-5 to TRBJ2-1, with TRBD1 matching 8 bases. The germline CDR1 and CDR2 sequences are MNHEY and SVGAGI. Trimming took 5 bases from V and 10 from J; bases not matched to a gene: 4. The CDR3 has 12 amino acids.

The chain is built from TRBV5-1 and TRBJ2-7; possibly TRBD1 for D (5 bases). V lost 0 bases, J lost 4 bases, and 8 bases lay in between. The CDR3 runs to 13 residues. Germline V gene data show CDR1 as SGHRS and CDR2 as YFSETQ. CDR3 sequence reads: CASSLVGQYEQYF. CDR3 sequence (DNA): TGCGCCAGCAGCTTGGTCGGACAATACGAGCAGTACTTC.

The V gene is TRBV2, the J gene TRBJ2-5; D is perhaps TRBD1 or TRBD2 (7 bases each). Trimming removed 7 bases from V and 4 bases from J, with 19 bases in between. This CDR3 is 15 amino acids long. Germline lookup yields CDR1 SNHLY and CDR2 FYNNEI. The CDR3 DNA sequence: TGTGCCAGCACCCGGGACAGTGGGGAGGGAGAGACCCAGTACTTC. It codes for CASTRDSGEGETQYF.